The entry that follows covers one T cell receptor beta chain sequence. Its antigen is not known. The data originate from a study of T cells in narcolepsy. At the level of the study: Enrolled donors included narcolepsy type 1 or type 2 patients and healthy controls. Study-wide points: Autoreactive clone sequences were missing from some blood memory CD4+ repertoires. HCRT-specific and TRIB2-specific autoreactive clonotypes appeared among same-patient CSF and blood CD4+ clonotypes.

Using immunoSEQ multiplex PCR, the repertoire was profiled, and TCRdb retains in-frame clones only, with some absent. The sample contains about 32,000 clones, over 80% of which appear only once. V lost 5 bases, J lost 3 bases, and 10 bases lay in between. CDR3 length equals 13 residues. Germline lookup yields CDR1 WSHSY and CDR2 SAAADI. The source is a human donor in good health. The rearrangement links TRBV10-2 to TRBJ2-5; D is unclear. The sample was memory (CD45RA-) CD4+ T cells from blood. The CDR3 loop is CASSRKGEETQYF. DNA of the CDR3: TGCGCCAGCAGTCGGAAAGGAGAAGAGACCCAGTACTTC.